This TCR beta chain was retrieved from a study of cytomegalovirus exposure and HLA in healthy donors. The CDR3 loop spans 16 amino acids. The junction had 9 bases not matched to a gene; V was cut back by 4 bases and J by 3 bases. Germline CDR1 and CDR2: SGHDT and YYEEEE. The PCR had 60 Vbeta and 13 Jbeta primers. Clones were sequenced by immunoSEQ multiplex PCR, and TCRdb holds only the in-frame ones, with some missing. The sample has about 190,000 clones; 70% to 80% are singletons. Of note for this clone: Its target is unknown.

Study outcomes and limitations: Investigators reported more than 150 TCR beta chains as tied to cytomegalovirus.

This clonotype was obtained from a woman aged 25-40 years in good health and CMV-seropositive. V usage is TRBV5-6 and J usage is TRBJ2-2, with 7 bases fitting TRBD2. Sequencing was done on a sample of PBMCs. The chain's CDR3 is CASSPPGGGDTGELFF. The CDR3 region has the DNA TGTGCCAGCAGCCCCCCGGGTGGGGGGGACACCGGGGAGCTGTTTTTT.